This record concerns one T cell receptor (beta chain) sequence. This sample was taken from a study of shared clonotypes between healthy human individuals. Clones were read by immunoSEQ multiplex PCR, and TCRdb kept only the in-frame ones, dropping some. The sample shows hundreds of thousands of clones, around 80% of them seen only once. The CDR3 loop spans 14 amino acids. The germline V gene has CDR1 LGHNA and CDR2 YSLEER. V lost 0 bases and J 7 bases, leaving 13 bases between the germline ends. This clonotype was sampled from a woman in her 40s in good health. Some clones in this sample may be carry-over from other donors' samples. V is TRBV4-3 and J is TRBJ2-7, with a weak D call TRBD1 (5 bases). The sequenced sample consisted of PBMCs. The chain's CDR3 is CASSQDWAGREQYF. The CDR3 bases are TGCGCCAGCAGCCAAGATTGGGCAGGGCGAGAGCAGTACTTC.